The following is a TCR beta chain sequence with its context. The trim removed 4 bases at V and 1 base at J, leaving 2 bases unmatched. This CDR3 spans 15 amino acids. CDR1 and CDR2 from the germline V gene are SGHVS and FQNEAQ. This sample stems from a study of cytotoxic CD8 clonotypes in ibrutinib-treated CLL. Sequencing was performed with immunoSEQ multiplex PCR; in TCRdb, only in-frame clones are kept and a portion is missing. This sample has more than 200,000 clones; 70% occur once, and the top ten carry about 6.4%. The chain links TRBV7-8 to TRBJ2-2; 8 bases match TRBD1. This TCR derives from a human donor with chronic lymphocytic leukemia. Sequenced here: PBMCs, sampled after 12 months of ibrutinib treatment. The CDR3 sequence is CASSSGTGNTGELFF. In DNA, the CDR3 is TGTGCCAGCAGCTCCGGGACAGGGAACACCGGGGAGCTGTTTTTT.